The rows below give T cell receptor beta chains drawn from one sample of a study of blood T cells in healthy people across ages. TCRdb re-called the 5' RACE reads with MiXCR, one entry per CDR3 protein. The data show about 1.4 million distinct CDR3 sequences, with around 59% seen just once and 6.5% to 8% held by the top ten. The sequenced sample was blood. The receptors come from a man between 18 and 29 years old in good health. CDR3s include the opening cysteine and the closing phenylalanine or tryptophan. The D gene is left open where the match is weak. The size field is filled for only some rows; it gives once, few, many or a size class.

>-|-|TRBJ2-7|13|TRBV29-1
CSVVWQSSYVQYF
TGCAGCGTTGTATGGCAGAGCTCCTACGTGCAGTACTTC
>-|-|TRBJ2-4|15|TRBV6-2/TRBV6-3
CASSYFGGERNIQYF
TGTGCCAGCAGTTACTTCGGAGGGGAGCGAAACATTCAGTACTTC
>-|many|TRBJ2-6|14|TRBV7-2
CASSLSPGANVLTF
TGTGCCAGCAGCTTGTCACCTGGGGCCAACGTCCTGACTTTC
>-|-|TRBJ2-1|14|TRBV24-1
CATSDLESDDEQFF
TGTGCCACCAGTGATTTGGAGTCAGACGATGAGCAGTTCTTC
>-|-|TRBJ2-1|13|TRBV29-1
CSVITGPYNEQFF
TGCAGCGTCATTACAGGGCCCTACAATGAGCAGTTCTTC
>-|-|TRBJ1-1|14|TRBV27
CASSLSIRFSEAFF
TGTGCCAGCAGTTTATCGATAAGATTCTCTGAAGCTTTCTTT
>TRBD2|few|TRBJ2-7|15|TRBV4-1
CASSQEGGGFYEQYF
TGCGCCAGCAGCCAAGAGGGCGGGGGTTTCTACGAGCAGTACTTC
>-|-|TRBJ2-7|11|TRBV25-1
CTKDRAYEQYF
TGTACCAAGGACAGAGCCTACGAGCAGTACTTC
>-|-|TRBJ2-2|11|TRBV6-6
CASYGHGELFF
TGTGCCAGCTATGGGCATGGGGAGCTGTTTTTT
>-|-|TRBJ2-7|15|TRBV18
CASSPGTTLTYEQYF
TGTGCCAGCTCACCGGGGACAACCCTAACCTACGAGCAGTACTTC
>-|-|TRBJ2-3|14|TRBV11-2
CASSPTGMPDTQYF
TGTGCCAGCAGCCCCACTGGAATGCCAGATACGCAGTATTTT
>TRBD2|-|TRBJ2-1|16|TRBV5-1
CASSEGTSRPSNEQFF
TGCGCCAGCAGCGAGGGGACTAGTAGGCCATCCAATGAGCAGTTCTTC
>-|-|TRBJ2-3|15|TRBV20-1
CSAGAPAMPSDTQYF
TGCAGTGCTGGGGCCCCAGCGATGCCCTCCGATACGCAGTATTTT
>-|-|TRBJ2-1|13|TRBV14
CASSQGSSNEQFF
TGTGCCAGCAGCCAAGGGTCGAGCAATGAGCAGTTCTTC
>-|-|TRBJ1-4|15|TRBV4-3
CASSLVTGFGEKLFF
TGCGCCAGCAGCTTAGTCACGGGATTTGGTGAAAAACTGTTTTTT
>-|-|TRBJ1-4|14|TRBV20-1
CSARVPGLMEKLFF
TGCAGTGCTAGGGTCCCAGGCTTGATGGAAAAACTGTTTTTT
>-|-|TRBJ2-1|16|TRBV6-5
CASSYSGRTVENEQFF
TGTGCCAGCAGTTACTCGGGTCGGACCGTGGAAAATGAGCAGTTCTTC
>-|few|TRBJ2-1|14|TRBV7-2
CASSLGGAWDEQFF
TGTGCCAGCAGCTTAGGGGGGGCTTGGGATGAGCAGTTCTTC
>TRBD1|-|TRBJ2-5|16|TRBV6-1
CASSGLPGQGAQEQYF
TGTGCCAGCAGTGGGCTCCCGGGACAGGGGGCGCAGGAGCAGTACTTC
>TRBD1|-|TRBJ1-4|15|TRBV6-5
CASRISQGLSEKLFF
TGTGCCAGCAGAATCTCACAGGGGTTGAGTGAAAAACTGTTTTTT
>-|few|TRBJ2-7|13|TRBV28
CASSSPAPYEQYF
TGTGCCAGCAGTTCCCCTGCTCCCTACGAGCAGTACTTC
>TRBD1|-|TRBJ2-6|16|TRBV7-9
CATSGTAFSGANVLTF
TGTGCCACGTCCGGGACAGCTTTCTCTGGGGCCAACGTCCTGACTTTC
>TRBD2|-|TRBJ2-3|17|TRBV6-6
CASSPLASGLRTDTQYF
TGTGCCAGCAGCCCACTGGCTAGCGGACTCCGCACAGATACGCAGTATTTT
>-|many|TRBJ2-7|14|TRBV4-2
CASSHETGSYEQYF
TGTGCCAGCAGCCATGAAACAGGGAGCTACGAGCAGTACTTC
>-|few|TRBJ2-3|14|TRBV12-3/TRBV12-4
CASSLVPRTDTQYF
TGTGCCAGCAGTCTAGTCCCCCGCACAGATACGCAGTATTTT
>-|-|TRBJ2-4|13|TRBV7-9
CASSPETLNIQYF
TGTGCCAGCAGCCCCGAGACCTTAAACATTCAGTACTTC
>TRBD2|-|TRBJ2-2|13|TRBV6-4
CATHGGLPGELFF
TGTGCCACCCATGGGGGACTACCGGGGGAGCTGTTTTTT
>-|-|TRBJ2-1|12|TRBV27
CATTLANNEQFF
TGTGCCACGACGCTAGCGAACAATGAGCAGTTCTTC
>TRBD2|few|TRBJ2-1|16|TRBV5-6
CASSLYGGGSNNEQFF
TGTGCCAGCAGCCTGTACGGGGGGGGATCCAACAATGAGCAGTTCTTC
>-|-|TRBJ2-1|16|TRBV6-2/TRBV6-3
CASSRNGGSNLDEQFF
TGTGCCAGCAGCCGGAACGGGGGTTCAAACCTCGATGAGCAGTTCTTC
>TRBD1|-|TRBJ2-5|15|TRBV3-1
CASSHTQGAIETQYF
TGTGCCAGCAGCCATACGCAGGGGGCCATAGAGACCCAGTACTTC
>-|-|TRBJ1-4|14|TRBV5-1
CASSLGRDPSKLFF
TGCGCCAGCAGCTTGGGGAGGGACCCCTCCAAACTGTTTTTT
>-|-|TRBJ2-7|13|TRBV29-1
CSVVSQGSYEQYF
TGCAGCGTTGTATCCCAGGGCTCCTACGAGCAGTACTTC
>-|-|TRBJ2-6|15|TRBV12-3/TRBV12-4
CASSPYLTGANVLTF
TGTGCCAGCAGCCCCTACTTGACTGGGGCCAACGTCCTGACTTTC
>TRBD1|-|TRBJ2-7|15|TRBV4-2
CASSEFDRDSYEQYF
TGTGCCAGCTCCGAGTTCGACAGGGACAGCTACGAGCAGTACTTC
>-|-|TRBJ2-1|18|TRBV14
CASSPMGARVSSYNEQFF
TGTGCCAGCAGCCCAATGGGGGCCCGGGTAAGCTCCTACAATGAGCAGTTCTTC
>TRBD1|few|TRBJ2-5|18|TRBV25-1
CASSAPQIRDRERETQYF
TGTGCCAGCAGTGCCCCTCAAATACGGGACAGAGAAAGGGAGACCCAGTACTTC
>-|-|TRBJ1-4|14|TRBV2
CASLARALGRKLFF
TGTGCCAGTCTCGCGAGGGCCCTGGGAAGAAAACTGTTTTTT
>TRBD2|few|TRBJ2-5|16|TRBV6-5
CASRSVGTSGRETQYF
TGTGCCAGCAGATCGGTAGGGACTAGCGGGAGAGAGACCCAGTACTTC
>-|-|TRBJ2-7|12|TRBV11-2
CASSLTGHTQYF
TGTGCCAGCAGTTTAACGGGGCATACGCAGTACTTC
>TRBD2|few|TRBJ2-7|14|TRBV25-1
CASSVSGRYNEQYF
TGTGCCAGCAGTGTTAGCGGGAGGTACAATGAGCAGTACTTC
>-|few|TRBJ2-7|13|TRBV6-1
CASSKTVSHEQYF
TGTGCCAGCAGTAAGACAGTAAGTCACGAGCAGTACTTC
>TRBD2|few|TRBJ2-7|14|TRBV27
CASAPSGGVYEQYF
TGTGCCAGCGCCCCTAGCGGGGGGGTCTACGAGCAGTACTTC
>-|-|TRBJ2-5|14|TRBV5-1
CASSVGQVKETQYF
TGCGCCAGCTCGGTCGGACAAGTTAAAGAGACCCAGTACTTC
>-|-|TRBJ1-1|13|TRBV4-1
CASSQTWTEGAFF
TGCGCCAGCAGCCAAACCTGGACAGAAGGAGCTTTCTTT
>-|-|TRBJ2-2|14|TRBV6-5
CASSSVLNTGELFF
TGTGCCAGCAGTTCAGTCCTAAACACCGGGGAGCTGTTTTTT
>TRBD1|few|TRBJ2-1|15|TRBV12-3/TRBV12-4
CASSFRQGSYNEQFF
TGTGCCAGCAGCTTTAGACAGGGGAGTTACAATGAGCAGTTCTTC
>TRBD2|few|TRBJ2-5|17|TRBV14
CASSQDKAGRGEETQYF
TGTGCCAGCAGCCAAGACAAGGCGGGACGGGGGGAAGAGACCCAGTACTTC
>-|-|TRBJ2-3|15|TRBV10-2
CASRAPDSGTDTQYF
TGCGCCAGCAGGGCCCCAGACTCGGGGACAGATACGCAGTATTTT
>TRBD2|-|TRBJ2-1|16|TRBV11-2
CASSSPTSGRVGEQFF
TGTGCCAGCAGCTCCCCGACTAGCGGGAGAGTAGGTGAGCAGTTCTTC
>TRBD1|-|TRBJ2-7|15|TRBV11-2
CASSLPQGTGYEQYF
TGTGCCAGCAGCTTACCTCAGGGGACAGGATACGAGCAGTACTTC
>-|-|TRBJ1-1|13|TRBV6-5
CASSTRGSTEAFF
TGTGCCAGCAGTACCCGGGGTAGTACTGAAGCTTTCTTT
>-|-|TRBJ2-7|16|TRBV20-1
CSARDLVGGLVYEQYF
TGCAGTGCTAGAGATCTAGTTGGGGGGCTTGTCTACGAGCAGTACTTC
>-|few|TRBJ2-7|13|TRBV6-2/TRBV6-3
CASSYLGAYEQYF
TGTGCCAGCAGTTACCTTGGGGCCTACGAGCAGTACTTC